A selection of T cell receptor beta chains follows, all from one sample in a study of cytomegalovirus exposure and HLA in healthy donors. The repertoire was sequenced with immunoSEQ multiplex PCR; TCRdb's copy has only in-frame clones and lacks some. Of fewer than 90,000 clones in the sample, roughly 84% are singletons; the top ten hold about 12%. Sequencing was carried out using PBMCs. The receptors were sampled from a woman under 30 in good health and CMV-seropositive. Each CDR3 is given with its conserved first and last residue. Each record gives: J gene, clone size, V gene, D gene, CDR3 protein. The D gene is left open where the match is weak. Clone size, where shown, is once, few, many, or a class for clones that have expanded.

J gene: TRBJ2-7
clone size: once
V gene: TRBV27
D gene: TRBD1
CDR3 protein: CASGRGRTEEQYF

J gene: TRBJ1-2
clone size: few
V gene: TRBV19
D gene: TRBD1
CDR3 protein: CASGGQGNYGYTF

J gene: TRBJ2-1
clone size: .
V gene: TRBV6-5
D gene: TRBD2
CDR3 protein: CASSYRERGFYNEQFF

J gene: TRBJ1-2
clone size: .
V gene: TRBV28
D gene: .
CDR3 protein: CASTNGGGASNYGYTF

J gene: TRBJ2-7
clone size: .
V gene: TRBV19
D gene: TRBD1
CDR3 protein: CASNPGTGGAHEQYF

J gene: TRBJ2-5
clone size: .
V gene: TRBV4-1
D gene: TRBD1
CDR3 protein: CASSQGTASPSETQYF

J gene: TRBJ1-6
clone size: .
V gene: TRBV28
D gene: .
CDR3 protein: CASRLGAYNSPLHF

J gene: TRBJ1-4
clone size: .
V gene: TRBV5-1
D gene: .
CDR3 protein: CASSPTGHNEKLFF

J gene: TRBJ1-2
clone size: .
V gene: TRBV10-3
D gene: TRBD1
CDR3 protein: CAISLQGINYGYTF

J gene: TRBJ1-4
clone size: .
V gene: TRBV5-1
D gene: .
CDR3 protein: CASRWQDEKLFF

J gene: TRBJ2-1
clone size: .
V gene: TRBV7-8
D gene: TRBD2
CDR3 protein: CASTSSGGEYNEQFF

J gene: TRBJ2-2
clone size: .
V gene: TRBV2
D gene: TRBD2
CDR3 protein: CASSDFLAGVHTGELFF

J gene: TRBJ1-2
clone size: .
V gene: TRBV28
D gene: .
CDR3 protein: CASRPGVSYGYTF

J gene: TRBJ2-5
clone size: .
V gene: TRBV28
D gene: .
CDR3 protein: CASSLVETQYF